This T cell receptor beta chain was recovered during a study of regulatory T cells in long-lasting Graves disease. The time point is: newly diagnosed GD, antithyroid drugs for less than 3 months. PBMC RNA was the source of the TCR library. Libraries of TCR beta came from iRepertoire HTBI primers plus Arm-PCR of CDR3 regions. TCRdb reprocessed the multiplex PCR reads via MiXCR and lists one record per CDR3 protein. Among about 420,000 distinct CDR3 sequences listed, around 17% were seen once. Trimming stripped 7 bases from V and 5 bases from J, with 5 bases between. The CDR3 runs 10 residues. Germline loops: CDR1 MDHEN, CDR2 SYDVKM. A further study also used this sample, focusing on T cells in Graves' hyperthyroidism and ophthalmopathy. In that study: The study used the HTBI primer set for a first-round RT-PCR of the TCR CDR3.

The chain links TRBV28 to TRBJ2-5; no reliable D call. The sample consisted of peripheral blood mononuclear cells (PBMCs), taken at new diagnosis, from a patient treated with antithyroid drugs. The receptor was isolated from a woman aged 18 to 35 with Graves disease. For the CDR3, the DNA is TGTGCCAGCAAATTGGAGACCCAGTACTTC. Translation: CASKLETQYF. The full variable domain, its missing parts supplied by reference TRBV28 and TRBJ2-5, is DVKVTQSSRYLVKRTGEKVFLECVQDMDHENMFWYRQDPGLGLRLIYFSYDVKMKEKGDIPEGYSVSREKKERFSLILESASTNQTSMYLCASKLETQYFGPGTRLLVL.